One T cell receptor beta chain is described in this entry. Germline CDR1 reads SGHDN; CDR2 reads FVKESK. The CDR3 totals 13 residues. Germline trimming cut 4 bases from V and 6 bases from J; bases unmatched to any gene: 4. The data were obtained in a study of early stage breast cancer tumors. Assay: immunoSEQ multiplex PCR; the TCRdb copy retains only in-frame clones and omits some. The repertoire has around 31,000 clones, just under 75% of them found once; the top ten carry about a tenth. The chain recombines TRBV14 with TRBJ2-3, with TRBD1 identical over 7 bases. Sequencing was done on a sample of breast tumor tissue. The clonotype comes from a person aged 30 to 40 with breast cancer. CDR3 residues: CASSRNRGDTQYF. CDR3 nucleotides: TGTGCCAGCAGCCGTAACAGGGGTGATACGCAGTATTTT.